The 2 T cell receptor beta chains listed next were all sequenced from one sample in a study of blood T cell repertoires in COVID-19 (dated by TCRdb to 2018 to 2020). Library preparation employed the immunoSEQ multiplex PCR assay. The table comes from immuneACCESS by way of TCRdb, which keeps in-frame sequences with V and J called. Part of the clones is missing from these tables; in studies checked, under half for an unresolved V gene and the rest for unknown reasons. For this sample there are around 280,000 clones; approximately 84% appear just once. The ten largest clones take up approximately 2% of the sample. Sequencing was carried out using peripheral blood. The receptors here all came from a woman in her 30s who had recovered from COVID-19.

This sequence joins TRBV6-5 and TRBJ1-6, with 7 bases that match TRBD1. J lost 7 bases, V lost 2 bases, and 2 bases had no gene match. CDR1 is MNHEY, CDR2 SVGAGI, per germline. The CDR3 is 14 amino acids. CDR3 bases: TGTGCCAGCAGTTACGGGACAGACAATTCACCCCTCCACTTT. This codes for CASSYGTDNSPLHF.

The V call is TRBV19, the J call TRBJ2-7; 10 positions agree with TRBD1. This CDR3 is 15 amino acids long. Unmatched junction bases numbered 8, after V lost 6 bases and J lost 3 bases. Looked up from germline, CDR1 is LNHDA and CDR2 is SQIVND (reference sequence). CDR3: CASSPGTGVFYEQYF. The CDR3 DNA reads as TGTGCCAGTAGCCCTGGGACAGGGGTATTCTACGAGCAGTACTTC.